This TCR beta chain was obtained from a study of T-cell memory formation after mild COVID-19. V was shortened by 3 bases and J by 3 bases, with 11 bases between the two germline ends. Germline V lookup: CDR1 SEHNR, CDR2 FQNEAQ (reference sequence). CDR3 length: 14 amino acids. TCRdb analysed the 5' RACE reads with MiXCR anew, one entry per CDR3 protein. The data show 550,000 to 700,000 distinct CDR3 sequences, 18% seen once. The material sequenced was PBMCs or a T cell subset sorted from them (not recorded which). The chain carries TRBV7-9 and TRBJ1-2; D is unclear. The TCR was taken from an adult woman who had mild COVID-19 (a few samples of this study predate the infection). Cell type and time point are not known. CDR3 DNA: TGTGCCAGCAGCTTTGGGGTGCAAGACTATGGCTACACCTTC. Amino acid sequence: CASSFGVQDYGYTF.